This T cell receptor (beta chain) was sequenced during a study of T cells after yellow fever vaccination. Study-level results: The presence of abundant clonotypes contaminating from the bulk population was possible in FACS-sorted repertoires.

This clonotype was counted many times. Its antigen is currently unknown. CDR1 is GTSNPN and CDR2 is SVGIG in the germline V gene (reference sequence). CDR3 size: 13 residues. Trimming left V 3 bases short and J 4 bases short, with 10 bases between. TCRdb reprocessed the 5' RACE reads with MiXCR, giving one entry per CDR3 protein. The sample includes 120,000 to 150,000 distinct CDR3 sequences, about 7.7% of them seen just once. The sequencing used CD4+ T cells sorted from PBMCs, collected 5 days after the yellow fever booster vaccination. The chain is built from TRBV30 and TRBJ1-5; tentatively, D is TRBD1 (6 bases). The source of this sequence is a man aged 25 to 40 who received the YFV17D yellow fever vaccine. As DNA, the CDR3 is TGTGCCTGGAGAGAAGGGGGTAATCAGCCCCAGCATTTT. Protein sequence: CAWREGGNQPQHF. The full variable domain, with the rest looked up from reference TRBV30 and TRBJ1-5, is SQTIHQWPATLVQPVGSPLSLECTVEGTSNPNLYWYRQAAGRGLQLLFYSVGIGQISSEVPQNLSASRPQDRQFILSSKKLLLSDSGFYLCAWREGGNQPQHFGDGTRLSIL.